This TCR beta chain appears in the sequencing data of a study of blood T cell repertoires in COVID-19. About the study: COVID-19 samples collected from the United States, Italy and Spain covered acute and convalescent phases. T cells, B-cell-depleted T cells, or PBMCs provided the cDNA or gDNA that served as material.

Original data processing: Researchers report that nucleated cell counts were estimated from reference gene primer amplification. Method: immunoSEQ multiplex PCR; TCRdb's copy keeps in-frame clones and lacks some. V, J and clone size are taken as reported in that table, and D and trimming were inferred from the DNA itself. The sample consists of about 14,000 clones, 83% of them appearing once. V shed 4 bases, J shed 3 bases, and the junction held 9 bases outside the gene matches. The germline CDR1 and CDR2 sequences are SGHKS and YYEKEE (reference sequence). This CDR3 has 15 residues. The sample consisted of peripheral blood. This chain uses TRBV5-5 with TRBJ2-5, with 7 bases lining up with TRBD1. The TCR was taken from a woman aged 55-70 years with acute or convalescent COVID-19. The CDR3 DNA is TGTGCCAGCAGCGGAACAGGGGCTGGGAAAGAGACCCAGTACTTC. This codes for CASSGTGAGKETQYF.